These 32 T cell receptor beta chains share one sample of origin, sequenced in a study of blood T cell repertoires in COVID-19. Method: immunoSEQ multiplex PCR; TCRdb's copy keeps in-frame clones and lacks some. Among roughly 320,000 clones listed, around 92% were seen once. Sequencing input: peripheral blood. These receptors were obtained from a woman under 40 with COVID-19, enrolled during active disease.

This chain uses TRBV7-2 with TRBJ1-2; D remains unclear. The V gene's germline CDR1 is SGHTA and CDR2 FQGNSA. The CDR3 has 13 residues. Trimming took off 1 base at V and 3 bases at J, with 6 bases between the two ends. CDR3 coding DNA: TGTGCCAGCAGCTTAGGGGAGCACTATGGCTACACCTTC. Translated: CASSLGEHYGYTF.

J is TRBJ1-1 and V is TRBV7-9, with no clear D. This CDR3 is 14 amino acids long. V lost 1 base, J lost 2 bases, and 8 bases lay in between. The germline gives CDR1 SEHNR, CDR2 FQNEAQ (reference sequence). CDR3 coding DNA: TGTGCCAGCAGCTTAGTGACTGATAACACTGAAGCTTTCTTT. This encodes CASSLVTDNTEAFF.

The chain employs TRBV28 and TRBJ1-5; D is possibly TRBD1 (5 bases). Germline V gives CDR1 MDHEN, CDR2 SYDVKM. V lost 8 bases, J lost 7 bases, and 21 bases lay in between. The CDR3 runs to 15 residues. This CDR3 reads CASLGGGEVGQPQHF. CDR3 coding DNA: TGTGCCAGCCTGGGGGGGGGAGAAGTAGGCCAGCCCCAGCATTTT.

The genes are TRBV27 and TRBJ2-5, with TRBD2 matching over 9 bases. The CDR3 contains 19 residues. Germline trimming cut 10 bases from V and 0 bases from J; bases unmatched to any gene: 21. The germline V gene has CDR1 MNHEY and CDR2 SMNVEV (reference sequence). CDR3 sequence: CATRGRLNPSGEYQETQYF. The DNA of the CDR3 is TGTGCCACCAGGGGAAGGTTGAACCCTAGCGGGGAGTACCAAGAGACCCAGTACTTC.

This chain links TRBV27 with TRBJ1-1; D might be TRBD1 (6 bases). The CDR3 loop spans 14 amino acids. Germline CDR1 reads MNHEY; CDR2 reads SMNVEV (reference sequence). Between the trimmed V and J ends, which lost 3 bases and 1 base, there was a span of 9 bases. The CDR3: CASSFLQGNTEAFF. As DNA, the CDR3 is TGTGCCAGCAGTTTCTTACAGGGGAACACTGAAGCTTTCTTT.

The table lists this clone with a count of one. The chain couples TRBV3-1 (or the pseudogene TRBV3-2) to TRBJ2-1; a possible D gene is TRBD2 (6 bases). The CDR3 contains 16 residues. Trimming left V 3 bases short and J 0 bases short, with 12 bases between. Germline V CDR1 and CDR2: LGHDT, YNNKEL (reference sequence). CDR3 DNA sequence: TGTGCCAGCAGCCAGGGCCGGGGGAGCTCCTACAATGAGCAGTTCTTC. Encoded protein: CASSQGRGSSYNEQFF.

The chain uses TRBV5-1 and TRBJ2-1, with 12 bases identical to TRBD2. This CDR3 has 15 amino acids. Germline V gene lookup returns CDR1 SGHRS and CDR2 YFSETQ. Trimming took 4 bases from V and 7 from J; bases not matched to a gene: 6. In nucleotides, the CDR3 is TGCGCCAGCAGCGGGGGGACTAGCGGGTGGAATGAGCAGTTCTTC. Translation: CASSGGTSGWNEQFF. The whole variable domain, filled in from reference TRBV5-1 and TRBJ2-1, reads KAGVTQTPRYLIKTRGQQVTLSCSPISGHRSVSWYQQTPGQGLQFLFEYFSETQRNKGNFPGRFSGRQFSNSRSEMNVSTLELGDSALYLCASSGGTSGWNEQFFGPGTRLTVL.

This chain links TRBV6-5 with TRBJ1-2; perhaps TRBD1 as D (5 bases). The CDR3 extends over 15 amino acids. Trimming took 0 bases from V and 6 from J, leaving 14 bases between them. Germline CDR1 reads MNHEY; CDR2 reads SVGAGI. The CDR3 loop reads CASSYSAGGRNGYTF. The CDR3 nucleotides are TGTGCCAGCAGTTACTCGGCGGGGGGACGAAATGGCTACACCTTC.

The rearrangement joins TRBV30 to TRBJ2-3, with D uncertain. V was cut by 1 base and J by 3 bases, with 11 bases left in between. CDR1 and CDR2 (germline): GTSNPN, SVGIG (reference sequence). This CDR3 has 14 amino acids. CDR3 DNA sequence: TGTGCCTGGAGTGCCCCGGCGGTGACAGATACGCAGTATTTT. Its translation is CAWSAPAVTDTQYF. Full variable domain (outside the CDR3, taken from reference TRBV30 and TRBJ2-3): SQTIHQWPATLVQPVGSPLSLECTVEGTSNPNLYWYRQAAGRGLQLLFYSVGIGQISSEVPQNLSASRPQDRQFILSSKKLLLSDSGFYLCAWSAPAVTDTQYFGPGTRLTVL.

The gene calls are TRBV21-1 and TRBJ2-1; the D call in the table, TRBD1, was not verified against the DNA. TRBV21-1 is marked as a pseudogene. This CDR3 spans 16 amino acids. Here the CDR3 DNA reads TGTGCCAGCAGGGCAGGGGTCGACAGCTCCTACAATGAGCAGTTCTTC. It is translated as CASRAGVDSSYNEQFF.

CDR3 DNA: TGTGCCAGCAGCCGCCGGGACAGGGGAACCGGGGAGCTGTTTTTT. This gives the protein CASSRRDRGTGELFF. This chain joins TRBV11-2 and TRBJ2-2; 10 nucleotides match TRBD1. There are 15 residues in the CDR3. The V gene end was trimmed by 5 bases and the J gene end by 5 bases; junction bases not matched to a gene: 5. The germline CDR1 and CDR2 sequences are SGHAT and FQNNGV.

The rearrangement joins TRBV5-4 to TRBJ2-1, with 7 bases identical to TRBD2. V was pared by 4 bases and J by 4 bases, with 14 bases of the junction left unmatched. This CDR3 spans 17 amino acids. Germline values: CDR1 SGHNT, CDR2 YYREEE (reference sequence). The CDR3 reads CASSPDPAGVLYNEQFF. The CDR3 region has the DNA TGTGCCAGCAGCCCCGACCCGGCGGGGGTTTTATACAATGAGCAGTTCTTC.

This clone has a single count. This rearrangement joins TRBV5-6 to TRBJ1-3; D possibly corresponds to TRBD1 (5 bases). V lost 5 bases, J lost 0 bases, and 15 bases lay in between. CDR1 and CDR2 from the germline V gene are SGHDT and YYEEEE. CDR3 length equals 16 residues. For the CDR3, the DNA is TGTGCCAGCAGATTCAGTGCGGGGGGCTCTGGAAACACCATATATTTT. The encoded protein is CASRFSAGGSGNTIYF.

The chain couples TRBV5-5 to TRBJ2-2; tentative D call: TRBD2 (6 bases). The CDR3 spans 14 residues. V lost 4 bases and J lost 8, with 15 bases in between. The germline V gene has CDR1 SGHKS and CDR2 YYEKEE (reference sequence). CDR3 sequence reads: CASSRELAPGELFF. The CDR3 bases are TGTGCCAGCAGCCGGGAACTAGCTCCTGGGGAGCTGTTTTTT. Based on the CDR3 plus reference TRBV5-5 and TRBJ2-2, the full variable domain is DAGVTQSPTHLIKTRGQQVTLRCSPISGHKSVSWYQQVLGQGPQFIFQYYEKEERGRGNFPDRFSARQFPNYSSELNVNALLLGDSALYLCASSRELAPGELFFGEGSRLTVL.

The CDR3 spells CASSRQGVGNEQFF. CDR3 sequence (DNA): TGTGCCAGCAGTCGGCAGGGGGTTGGCAATGAGCAGTTCTTC. V is TRBV2 and J is TRBJ2-1, with 7 positions matching TRBD1. V trimming: 5 bases; J trimming: 6 bases; junction bases outside the gene matches: 7. CDR1 is SNHLY and CDR2 is FYNNEI in the germline V gene. The CDR3 is 14 residues long.

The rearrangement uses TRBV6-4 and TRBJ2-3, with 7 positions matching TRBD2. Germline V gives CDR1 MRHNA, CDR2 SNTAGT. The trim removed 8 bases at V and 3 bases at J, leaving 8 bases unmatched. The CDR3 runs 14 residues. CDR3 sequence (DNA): TGTGCCAGCCAAGACAGAGCGGGAACAGATACGCAGTATTTT. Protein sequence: CASQDRAGTDTQYF.

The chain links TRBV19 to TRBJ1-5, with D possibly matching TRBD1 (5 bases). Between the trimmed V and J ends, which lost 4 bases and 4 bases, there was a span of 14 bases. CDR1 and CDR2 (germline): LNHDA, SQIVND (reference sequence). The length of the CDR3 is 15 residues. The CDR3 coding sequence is TGTGCCAGTAGTACTCAAACAGGCCTGAATCAGCCCCAGCATTTT. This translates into CASSTQTGLNQPQHF.

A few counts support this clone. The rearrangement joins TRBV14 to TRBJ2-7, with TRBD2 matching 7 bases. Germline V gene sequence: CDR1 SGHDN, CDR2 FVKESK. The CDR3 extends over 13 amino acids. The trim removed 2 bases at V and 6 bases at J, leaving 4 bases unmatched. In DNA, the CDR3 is TGTGCCAGCAGCCAACAGGGAGGGCTCGAGCAGTACTTC. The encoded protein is CASSQQGGLEQYF.

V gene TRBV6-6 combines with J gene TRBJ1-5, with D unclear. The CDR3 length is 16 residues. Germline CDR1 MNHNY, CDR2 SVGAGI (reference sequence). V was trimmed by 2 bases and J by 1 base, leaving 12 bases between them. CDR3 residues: CASSYMRQRSNQPQHF. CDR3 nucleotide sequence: TGTGCCAGCAGTTACATGAGACAACGGAGCAATCAGCCCCAGCATTTT.

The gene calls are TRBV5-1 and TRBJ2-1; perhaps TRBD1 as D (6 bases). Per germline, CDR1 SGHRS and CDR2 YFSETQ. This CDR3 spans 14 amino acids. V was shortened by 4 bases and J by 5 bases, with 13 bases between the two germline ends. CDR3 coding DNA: TGCGCCAGCAGCAACCGGGACAATAACAATGAGCAGTTCTTC. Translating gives CASSNRDNNNEQFF.

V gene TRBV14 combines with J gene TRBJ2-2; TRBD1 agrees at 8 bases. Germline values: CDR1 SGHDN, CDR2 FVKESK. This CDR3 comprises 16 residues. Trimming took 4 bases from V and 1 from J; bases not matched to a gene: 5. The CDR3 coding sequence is TGTGCCAGCAGCCGAGGACAGGGCCAGAACACCGGGGAGCTGTTTTTT. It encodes CASSRGQGQNTGELFF.

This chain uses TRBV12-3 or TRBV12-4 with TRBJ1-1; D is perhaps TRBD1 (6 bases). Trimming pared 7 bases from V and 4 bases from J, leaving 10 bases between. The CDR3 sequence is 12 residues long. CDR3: CASKGRGTEAFF. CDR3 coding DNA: TGTGCCAGCAAGGGCAGGGGCACTGAAGCTTTCTTT.

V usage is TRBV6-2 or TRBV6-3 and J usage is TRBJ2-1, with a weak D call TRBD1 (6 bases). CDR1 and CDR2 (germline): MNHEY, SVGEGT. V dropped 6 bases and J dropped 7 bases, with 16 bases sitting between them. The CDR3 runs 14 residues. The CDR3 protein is CASSTGQVSNEQFF. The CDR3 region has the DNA TGTGCCAGCAGCACAGGGCAGGTCTCGAATGAGCAGTTCTTC.

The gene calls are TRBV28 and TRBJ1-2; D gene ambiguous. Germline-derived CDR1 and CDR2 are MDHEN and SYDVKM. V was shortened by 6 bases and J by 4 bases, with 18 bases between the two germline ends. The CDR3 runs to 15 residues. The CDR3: CASRPRHGGGYGYTF. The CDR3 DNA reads TGTGCCAGCAGACCGAGACATGGAGGTGGCTATGGCTACACCTTC.

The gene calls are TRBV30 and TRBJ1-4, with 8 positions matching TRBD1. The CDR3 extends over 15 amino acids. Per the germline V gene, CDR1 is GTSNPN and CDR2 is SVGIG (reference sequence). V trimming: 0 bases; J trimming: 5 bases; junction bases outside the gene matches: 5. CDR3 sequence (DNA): TGTGCCTGGAGTGTACTTCAGGGGGCGAATGAAAAACTGTTTTTT. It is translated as CAWSVLQGANEKLFF.

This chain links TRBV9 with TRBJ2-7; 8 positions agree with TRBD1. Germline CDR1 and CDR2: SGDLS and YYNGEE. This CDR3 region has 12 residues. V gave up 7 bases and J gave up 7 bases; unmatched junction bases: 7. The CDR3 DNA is TGTGCCAGCGGCCAGGGGGCTGGGGAGCAGTACTTC. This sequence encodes CASGQGAGEQYF. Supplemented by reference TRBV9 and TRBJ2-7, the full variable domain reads DSGVTQTPKHLITATGQRVTLRCSPRSGDLSVYWYQQSLDQGLQFLIQYYNGEERAKGNILERFSAQQFPDLHSELNLSSLELGDSALYFCASGQGAGEQYFGPGTRLTVT.

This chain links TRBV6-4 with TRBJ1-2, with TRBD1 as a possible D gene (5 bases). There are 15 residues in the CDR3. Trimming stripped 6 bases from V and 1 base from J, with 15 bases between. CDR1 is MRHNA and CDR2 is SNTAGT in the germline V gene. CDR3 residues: CASSLGGSGNYGYTF. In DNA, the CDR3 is TGTGCCAGCAGCCTCGGGGGTTCGGGTAACTATGGCTACACCTTC.

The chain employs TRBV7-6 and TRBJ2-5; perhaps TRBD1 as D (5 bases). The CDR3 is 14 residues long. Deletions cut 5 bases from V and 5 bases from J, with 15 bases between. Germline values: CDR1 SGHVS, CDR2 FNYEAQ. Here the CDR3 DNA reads TGTGCCAGCAGCCTAAGACAGTATATGGAGACCCAGTACTTC. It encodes CASSLRQYMETQYF.

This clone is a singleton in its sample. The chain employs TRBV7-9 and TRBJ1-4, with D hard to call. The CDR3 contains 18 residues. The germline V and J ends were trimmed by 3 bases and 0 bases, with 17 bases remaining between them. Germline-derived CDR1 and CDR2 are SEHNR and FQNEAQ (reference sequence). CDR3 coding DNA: TGTGCCAGCAGCTTGAGAAGAGGTCTGATTGCAACTAATGAAAAACTGTTTTTT. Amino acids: CASSLRRGLIATNEKLFF.

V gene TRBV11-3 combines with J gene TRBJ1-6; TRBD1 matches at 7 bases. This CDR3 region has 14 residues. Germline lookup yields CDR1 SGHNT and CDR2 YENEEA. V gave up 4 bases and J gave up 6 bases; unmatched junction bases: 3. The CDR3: CASSYNRGNSPLHF. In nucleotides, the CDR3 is TGTGCCAGCAGCTATAACAGGGGTAATTCACCCCTCCACTTT.

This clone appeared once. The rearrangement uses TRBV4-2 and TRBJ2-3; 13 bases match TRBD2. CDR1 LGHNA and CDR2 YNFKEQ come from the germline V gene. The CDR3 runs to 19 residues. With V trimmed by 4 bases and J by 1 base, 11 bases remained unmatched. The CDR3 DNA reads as TGTGCCAGCAGCCCTACACTAGCGGGGGGGCAGTGGGGCACAGATACGCAGTATTTT. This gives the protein CASSPTLAGGQWGTDTQYF.

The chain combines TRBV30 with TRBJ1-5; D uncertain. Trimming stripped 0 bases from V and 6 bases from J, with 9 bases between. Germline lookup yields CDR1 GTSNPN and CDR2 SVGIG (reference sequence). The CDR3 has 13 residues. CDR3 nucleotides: TGTGCCTGGAGTGTATCCCTCGGTCAGCCCCAGCATTTT. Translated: CAWSVSLGQPQHF.